This TCR beta chain is drawn from a study of blood T cell repertoires in COVID-19. Study-wide context: T cells, B-cell-depleted T cells, or PBMCs provided the cDNA or gDNA that served as material.

As processed by the authors: Amplification from reference gene primers served as the basis for estimated nucleated cell counts. Data came from immunoSEQ multiplex PCR; TCRdb stores just in-frame clones and leaves some out. Clone size and the V and J calls come from that table; the DNA yielded D and trimming. There are 70,000 to 85,000 clones in the sample; around 82% occur only once, and 20% to 25% lies in the top ten. The CDR3 length is 14 residues. The germline V and J ends were trimmed by 3 bases and 0 bases, with 9 bases remaining between them. CDR1 is ENHRY and CDR2 is SYGVKD in the germline V gene.

The V gene is TRBV10-3, the J gene TRBJ2-7; D is unclear. This sequence was found in a human donor in a cohort sampled during active COVID-19. Sequenced: peripheral blood. CDR3 bases: TGTGCCATCAGTGATCTACAGAACTCCTACGAGCAGTACTTC. Translation gives CAISDLQNSYEQYF.